These T cell receptor beta chains were read from a single sample in a study of CD8 T cells in Susac syndrome. In TCRdb, the immunoSEQ multiplex PCR reads were re-called with MiXCR into one record per CDR3 protein. The sample includes some 160,000 distinct CDR3 sequences, 90% to 95% seen only once; the top ten take less than 0.2%. The sequenced sample was CD8+ T cells from PBMCs. These receptors were taken from a human donor with multiple sclerosis. Each CDR3 is given with its conserved first and last residue. For some rows the clone size is stated as once, few or many, or as a class when expanded; others skip it.

clone size | V gene | CDR3 protein
NA | TRBV28 | CASSLAIAGGRDSTDTQYF
NA | TRBV29-1 | CSVRVGVFYEQYF
NA | TRBV4-2 | CASSRLYPSSGGSTDTQYF
NA | TRBV12-3/TRBV12-4 | CASRRQFSGANVLTF
NA | TRBV13 | CASSLAPEETQYF
NA | TRBV19 | CASSMWVADTQYF
NA | TRBV4-1 | CASSQDPHYREPNLEAFF
NA | TRBV12-5 | CASGLDRGRPAFF
NA | TRBV11-2 | CASSLGLAGPLYEQYF
NA | TRBV29-1 | CSVVWTNYEQYF
NA | TRBV10-3 | CAISELAGPGETQYF
NA | TRBV2 | CASIADTQYF
NA | TRBV18 | CASSPSATGGYTF
NA | TRBV4-1 | CASSSLAGGGEQFF
NA | TRBV6-5 | CASSQGRLQPQHF
NA | TRBV20-1 | CSAQGQGSYEQYF
NA | TRBV20-1 | CSADLLGYTF
NA | TRBV7-9 | CASSFGITGDTEAFF
NA | TRBV5-1 | CASSLDRVKETQYF
NA | TRBV7-8 | CASSLGWWGGHGSNQPQHF
NA | TRBV9 | CASSGPSEELFF
NA | TRBV28 | CATSGTPREQYF
NA | TRBV7-9 | CASSLGAQAQLYGYTF
NA | TRBV3-1 | CASSQVQLAGVNEQFF
NA | TRBV30 | CAWTPDSREQYF
once | TRBV5-1 | CASSLDPTTTQGSYGYTF
NA | TRBV13 | CASSASGGHYNEQFF
NA | TRBV28 | CASSYYQVYNEQFF
once | TRBV2 | CASLAGAETQYF
NA | TRBV5-6 | CASTGGGDTQYF
once | TRBV7-9 | CASSPQLANEQFF
NA | TRBV9 | CASSVDGGQPAEYF
NA | TRBV6-5 | CASRKDYNEQFF
NA | TRBV3-1 | CASSQDLAYTEAFF
NA | TRBV28 | CASSWGDEQYF
NA | TRBV20-1 | CSARGVGGPYGYTF
NA | TRBV3-1 | CASSQPPSSGRLYEQYF
NA | TRBV27 | CASSPTGPISYEQYF
once | TRBV27 | CASSKLKREGVNEKLFF
once | TRBV3-1 | CASSQARASNYGYTF
NA | TRBV2 | CASSWGDTEAFF
NA | TRBV9 | CASSTRRWGYYEQYF
NA | TRBV29-1 | CSAWTDTGELFF
NA | TRBV9 | CASHGSGYTF
NA | TRBV28 | CASSLRLMAHYSNQPQHF
NA | TRBV2 | CASSEFPGGQNTGELFF
NA | TRBV20-1 | CSARSLTSGGFEQFF
once | TRBV4-1 | CASSLTRANYGYTF
NA | TRBV14 | CASSKGNRGYEQYF
NA | TRBV7-6 | CASSLAWLTGRYGYTF
NA | TRBV6-5 | CASSSDRGYNYGYTF
NA | TRBV5-6 | CASSLFPGGTDTQYF
NA | TRBV15 | CATSKLAGSAGELFF
NA | TRBV5-1 | CASSLGSGSYGYTF
NA | TRBV7-9 | CASSFAETQYF
NA | TRBV9 | CASSVEVGETYEQYF
NA | TRBV2 | CATSWADTQYF